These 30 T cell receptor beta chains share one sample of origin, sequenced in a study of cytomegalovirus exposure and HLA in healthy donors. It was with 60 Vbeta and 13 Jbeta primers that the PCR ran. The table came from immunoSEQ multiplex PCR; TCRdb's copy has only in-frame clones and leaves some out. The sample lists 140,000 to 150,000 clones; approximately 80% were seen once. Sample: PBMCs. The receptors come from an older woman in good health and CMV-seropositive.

The CDR3 spells CASTPLGGAFEKLFF. CDR3 in DNA: TGTGCCAGCACCCCCCTGGGGGGGGCTTTTGAAAAACTGTTTTTT. The rearrangement joins TRBV28 to TRBJ1-4; D is possibly TRBD1 (6 bases). This CDR3 is built from 15 residues. V was cut by 7 bases and J by 7 bases, with 19 bases left in between. Germline values: CDR1 MDHEN, CDR2 SYDVKM.

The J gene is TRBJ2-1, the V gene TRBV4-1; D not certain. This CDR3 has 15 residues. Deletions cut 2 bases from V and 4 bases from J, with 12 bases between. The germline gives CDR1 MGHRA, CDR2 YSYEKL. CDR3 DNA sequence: TGCGCCAGCAGCCAACCCCCCCCCGGGTACAATGAGCAGTTCTTC. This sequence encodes CASSQPPPGYNEQFF.

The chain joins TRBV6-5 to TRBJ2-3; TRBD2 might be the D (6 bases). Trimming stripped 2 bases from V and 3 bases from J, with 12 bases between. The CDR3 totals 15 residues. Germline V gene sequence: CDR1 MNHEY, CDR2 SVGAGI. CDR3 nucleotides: TGTGCCAGCAGTTACGGGCCCGCGGGAACAGATACGCAGTATTTT. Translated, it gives CASSYGPAGTDTQYF.

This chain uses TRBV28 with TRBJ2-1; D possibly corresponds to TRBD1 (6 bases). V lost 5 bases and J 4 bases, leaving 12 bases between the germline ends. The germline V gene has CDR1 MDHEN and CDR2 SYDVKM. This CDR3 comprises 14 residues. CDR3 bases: TGTGCCAGCAGTGAGAACCAGGGGTACAATGAGCAGTTCTTC. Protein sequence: CASSENQGYNEQFF.

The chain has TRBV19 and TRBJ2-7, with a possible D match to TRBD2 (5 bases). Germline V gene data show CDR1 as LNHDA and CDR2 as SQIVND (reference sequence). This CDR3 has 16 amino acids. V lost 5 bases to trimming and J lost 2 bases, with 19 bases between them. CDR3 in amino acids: CASSPDSGHSTYEQYF. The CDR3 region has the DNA TGTGCCAGTAGTCCGGACTCTGGCCACTCTACCTACGAGCAGTACTTC.

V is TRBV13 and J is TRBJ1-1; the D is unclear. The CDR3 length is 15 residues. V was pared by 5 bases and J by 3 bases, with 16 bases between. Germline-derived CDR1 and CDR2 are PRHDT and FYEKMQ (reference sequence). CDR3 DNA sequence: TGTGCCAGCAGCATCCGTAGTCGCCCGTACACTGAAGCTTTCTTT. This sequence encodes CASSIRSRPYTEAFF.

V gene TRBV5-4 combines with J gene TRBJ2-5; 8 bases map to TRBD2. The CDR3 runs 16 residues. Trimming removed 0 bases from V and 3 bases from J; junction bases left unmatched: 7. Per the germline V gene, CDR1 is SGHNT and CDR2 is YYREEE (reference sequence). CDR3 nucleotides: TGTGCCAGCAGCTTGGAGGGCGGGAGGTTGGAAGAGACCCAGTACTTC. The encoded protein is CASSLEGGRLEETQYF.

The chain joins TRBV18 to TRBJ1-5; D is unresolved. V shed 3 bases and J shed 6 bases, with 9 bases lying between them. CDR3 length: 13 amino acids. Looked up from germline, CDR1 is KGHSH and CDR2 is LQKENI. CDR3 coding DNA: TGTGCCAGCTCACCCGAATACGGTCAGCCCCAGCATTTT. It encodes CASSPEYGQPQHF.

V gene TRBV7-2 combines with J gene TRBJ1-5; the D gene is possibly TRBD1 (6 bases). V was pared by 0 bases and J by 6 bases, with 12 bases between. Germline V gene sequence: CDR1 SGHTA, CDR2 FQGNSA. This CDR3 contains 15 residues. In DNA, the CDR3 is TGTGCCAGCAGCTTAGCTGGGGGCTTAGGTCAGCCCCAGCATTTT. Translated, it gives CASSLAGGLGQPQHF.

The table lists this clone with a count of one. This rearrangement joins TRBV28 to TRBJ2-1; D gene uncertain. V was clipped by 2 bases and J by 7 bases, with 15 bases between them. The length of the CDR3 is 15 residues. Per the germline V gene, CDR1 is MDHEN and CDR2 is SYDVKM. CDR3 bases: TGTGCCAGCAGTTTAGGTCCCCGACCGAGGAATGAGCAGTTCTTC. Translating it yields CASSLGPRPRNEQFF. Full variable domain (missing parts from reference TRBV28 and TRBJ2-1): DVKVTQSSRYLVKRTGEKVFLECVQDMDHENMFWYRQDPGLGLRLIYFSYDVKMKEKGDIPEGYSVSREKKERFSLILESASTNQTSMYLCASSLGPRPRNEQFFGPGTRLTVL.

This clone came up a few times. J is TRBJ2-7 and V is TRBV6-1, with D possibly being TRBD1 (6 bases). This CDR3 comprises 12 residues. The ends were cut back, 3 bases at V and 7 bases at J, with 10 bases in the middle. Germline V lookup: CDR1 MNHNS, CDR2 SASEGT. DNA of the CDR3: TGTGCCAGCAGTGACCCAACAGGGGAGCAGTACTTC. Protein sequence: CASSDPTGEQYF.

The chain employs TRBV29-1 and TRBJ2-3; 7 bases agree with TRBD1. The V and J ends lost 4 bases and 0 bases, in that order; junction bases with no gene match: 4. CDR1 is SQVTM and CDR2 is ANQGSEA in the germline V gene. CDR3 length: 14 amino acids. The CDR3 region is CSVVPGQSTDTQYF. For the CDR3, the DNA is TGCAGCGTTGTACCGGGACAGAGCACAGATACGCAGTATTTT.

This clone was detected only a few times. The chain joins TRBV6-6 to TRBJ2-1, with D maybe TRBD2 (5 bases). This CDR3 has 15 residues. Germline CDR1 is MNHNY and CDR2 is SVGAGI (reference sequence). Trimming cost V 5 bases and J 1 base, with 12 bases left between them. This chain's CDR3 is CASSRRADSYNEQFF. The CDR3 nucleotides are TGTGCCAGCAGTCGACGAGCGGATTCCTACAATGAGCAGTTCTTC.

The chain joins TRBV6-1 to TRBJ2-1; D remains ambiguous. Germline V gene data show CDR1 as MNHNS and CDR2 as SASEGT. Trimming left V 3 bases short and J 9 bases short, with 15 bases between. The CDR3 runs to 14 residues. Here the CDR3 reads CASSDFVLTGEQFF. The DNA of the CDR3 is TGTGCCAGCAGTGATTTTGTACTGACGGGTGAGCAGTTCTTC.

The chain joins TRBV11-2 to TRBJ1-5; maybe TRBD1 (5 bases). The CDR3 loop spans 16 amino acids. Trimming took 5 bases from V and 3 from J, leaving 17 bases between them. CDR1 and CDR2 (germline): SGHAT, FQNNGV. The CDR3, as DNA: TGTGCCAGCAGCCTATCGGCCGGCAGGGCCAATCAGCCCCAGCATTTT. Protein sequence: CASSLSAGRANQPQHF.

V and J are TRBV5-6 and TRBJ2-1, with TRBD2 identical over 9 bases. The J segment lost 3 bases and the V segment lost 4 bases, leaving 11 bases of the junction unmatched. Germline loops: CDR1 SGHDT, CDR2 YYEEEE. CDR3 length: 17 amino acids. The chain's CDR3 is CASSQPKSGGFYNEQFF. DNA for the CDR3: TGTGCCAGCAGCCAACCCAAAAGCGGGGGGTTCTACAATGAGCAGTTCTTC.

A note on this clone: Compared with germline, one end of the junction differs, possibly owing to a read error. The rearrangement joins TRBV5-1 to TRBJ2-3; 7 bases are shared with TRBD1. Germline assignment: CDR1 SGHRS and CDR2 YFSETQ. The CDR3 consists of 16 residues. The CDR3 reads CASSLADRASTDTQYF. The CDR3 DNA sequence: TGCGCCAGCAGTTTGGCCGACAGGGCTAGCACAGATACGCAGTATTTT.

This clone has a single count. CDR3 in amino acids: CASSPWAGREIYTGELFF. In nucleotides, the CDR3 is TGCGCCAGCAGCCCCTGGGCTGGGCGGGAGATTTACACCGGGGAGCTGTTTTTT. The genes are TRBV4-3 and TRBJ2-2, with 7 bases that match TRBD2. The CDR3 is 18 residues long. V dropped 4 bases and J dropped 3; count of bases not matched to a gene: 14. Germline V CDR1 and CDR2: LGHNA, YSLEER.

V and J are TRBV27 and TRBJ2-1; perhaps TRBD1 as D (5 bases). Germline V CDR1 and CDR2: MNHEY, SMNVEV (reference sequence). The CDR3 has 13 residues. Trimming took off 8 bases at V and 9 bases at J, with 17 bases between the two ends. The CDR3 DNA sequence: TGTGCCAGCTCCAGCGCGGACAAAGGTGAGCAGTTCTTC. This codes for CASSSADKGEQFF.

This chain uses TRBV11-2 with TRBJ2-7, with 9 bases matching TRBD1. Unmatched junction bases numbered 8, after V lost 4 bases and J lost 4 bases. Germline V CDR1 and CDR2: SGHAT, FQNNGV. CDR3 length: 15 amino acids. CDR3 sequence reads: CASSYGTGIIYEQYF. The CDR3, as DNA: TGTGCCAGCAGCTATGGGACAGGGATAATTTACGAGCAGTACTTC.

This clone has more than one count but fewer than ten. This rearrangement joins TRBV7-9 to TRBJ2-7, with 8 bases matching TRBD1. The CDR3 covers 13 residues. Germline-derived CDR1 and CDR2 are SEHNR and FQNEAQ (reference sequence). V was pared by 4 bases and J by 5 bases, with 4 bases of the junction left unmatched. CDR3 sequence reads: CASSYGQGDEQYF. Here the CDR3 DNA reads TGTGCCAGCAGCTACGGACAGGGAGACGAGCAGTACTTC.

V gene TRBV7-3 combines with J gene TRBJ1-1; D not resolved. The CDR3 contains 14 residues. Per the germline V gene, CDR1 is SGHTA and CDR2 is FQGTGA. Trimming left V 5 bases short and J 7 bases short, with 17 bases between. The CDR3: CASSPTPGGFEAFF. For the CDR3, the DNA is TGTGCCAGCAGCCCGACGCCAGGAGGCTTTGAAGCTTTCTTT.

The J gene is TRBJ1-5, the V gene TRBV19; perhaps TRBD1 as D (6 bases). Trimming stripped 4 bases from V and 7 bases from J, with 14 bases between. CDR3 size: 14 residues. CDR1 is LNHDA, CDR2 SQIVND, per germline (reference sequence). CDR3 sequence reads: CASSTGGAGQPQHF. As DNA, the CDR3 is TGTGCCAGTAGTACTGGGGGGGCCGGACAGCCCCAGCATTTT.

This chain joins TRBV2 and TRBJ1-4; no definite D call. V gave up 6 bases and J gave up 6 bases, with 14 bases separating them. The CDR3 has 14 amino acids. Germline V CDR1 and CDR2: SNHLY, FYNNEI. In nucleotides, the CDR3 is TGTGCCAGCAGGACCTGGTCCACAGATGAAAAACTGTTTTTT. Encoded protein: CASRTWSTDEKLFF.

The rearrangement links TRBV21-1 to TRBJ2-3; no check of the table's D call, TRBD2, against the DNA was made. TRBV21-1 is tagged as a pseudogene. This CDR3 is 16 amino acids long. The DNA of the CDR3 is TGTGCCAGCAGCTCCCCGGGACTAGCGGGTACAGATACGCAGTATTTT. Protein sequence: CASSSPGLAGTDTQYF.

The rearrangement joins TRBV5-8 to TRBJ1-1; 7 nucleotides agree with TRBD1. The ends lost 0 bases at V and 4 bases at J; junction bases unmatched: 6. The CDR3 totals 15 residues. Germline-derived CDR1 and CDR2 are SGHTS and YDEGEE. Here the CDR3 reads CASSLDHRGGTEAFF. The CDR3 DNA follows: TGTGCCAGCAGCTTGGATCACAGGGGTGGCACTGAAGCTTTCTTT.

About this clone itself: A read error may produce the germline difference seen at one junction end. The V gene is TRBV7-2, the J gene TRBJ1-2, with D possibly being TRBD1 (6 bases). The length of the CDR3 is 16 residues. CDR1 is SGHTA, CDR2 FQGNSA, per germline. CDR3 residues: CASGLDTRSRGNGYTF. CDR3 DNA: TGTGCCAGCGGCTTAGACACGAGGTCCAGGGGAAATGGCTACACCTTC. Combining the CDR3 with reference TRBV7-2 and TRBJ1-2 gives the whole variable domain GAGVSQSPSNKVTEKGKDVELRCDPISGHTALYWYRQSLGQGLEFLIYFQGNSAPDKSGLPSDRFSAERTGGSVSTLTIQRTQQEDSAVYLCASGLDTRSRGNGYTFGSGTRLTVV.

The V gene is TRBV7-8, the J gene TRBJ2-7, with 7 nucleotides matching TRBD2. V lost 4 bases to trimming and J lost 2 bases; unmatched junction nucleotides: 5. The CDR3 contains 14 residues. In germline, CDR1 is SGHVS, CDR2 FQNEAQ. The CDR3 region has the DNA TGTGCCAGCAGCTCTCAAGCGGGACCCTACGAGCAGTACTTC. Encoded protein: CASSSQAGPYEQYF.

In DNA, the CDR3 is TGTGCCAGCAGCCAAGACAGGGGAATGAATTCACCCCTCCACTTT. This codes for CASSQDRGMNSPLHF. The chain carries TRBV4-2 and TRBJ1-6; D may be TRBD1 (6 bases). Deletions cut 0 bases from V and 7 bases from J, with 10 bases between. This CDR3 has 15 amino acids. CDR1 is LGHNA and CDR2 is YNFKEQ in the germline V gene.

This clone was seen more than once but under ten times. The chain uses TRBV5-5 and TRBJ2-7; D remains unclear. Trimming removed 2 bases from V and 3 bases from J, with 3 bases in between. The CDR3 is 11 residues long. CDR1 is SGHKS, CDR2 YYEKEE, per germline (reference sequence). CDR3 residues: CASSFGYEQYF. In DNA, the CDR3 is TGTGCCAGCAGCTTCGGCTACGAGCAGTACTTC.